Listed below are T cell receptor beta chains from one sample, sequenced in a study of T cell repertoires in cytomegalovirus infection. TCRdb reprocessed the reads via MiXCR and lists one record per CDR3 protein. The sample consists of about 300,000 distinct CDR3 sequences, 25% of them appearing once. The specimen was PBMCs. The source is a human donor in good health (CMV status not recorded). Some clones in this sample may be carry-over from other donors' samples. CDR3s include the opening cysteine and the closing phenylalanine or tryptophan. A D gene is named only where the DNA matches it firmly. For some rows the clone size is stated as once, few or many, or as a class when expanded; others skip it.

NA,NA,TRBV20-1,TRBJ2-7,CSASPPVASYEQYF,TGCAGTGCTAGCCCCCCGGTAGCGTCTTACGAGCAGTACTTC
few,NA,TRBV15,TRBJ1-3,CATSRAVGTTSGNTIYF,TGTGCCACCAGCAGAGCGGTAGGGACTACCTCTGGAAACACCATATATTTT
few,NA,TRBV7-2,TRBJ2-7,CASSLAGESSYEQYF,TGTGCCAGCAGCTTAGCGGGCGAGAGCTCCTACGAGCAGTACTTC
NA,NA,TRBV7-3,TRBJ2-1,CASSLMAGNYNEQFF,TGTGCCAGCAGCTTAATGGCGGGGAACTACAATGAGCAGTTCTTC
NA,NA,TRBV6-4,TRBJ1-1,CATRLRVNTEAFF,TGTGCCACCAGACTCCGAGTGAACACTGAAGCTTTCTTT
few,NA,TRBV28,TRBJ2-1,CASSLNRGFDNEQFF,TGTGCCAGCAGTTTAAACCGGGGATTCGACAATGAGCAGTTCTTC
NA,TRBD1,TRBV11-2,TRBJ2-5,CASSIQGAGETQYF,TGTGCCAGCAGCATACAGGGGGCGGGAGAGACCCAGTACTTC
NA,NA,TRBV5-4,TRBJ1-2,CASSLSGNDYGYTF,TGTGCCAGCAGCTTGTCAGGGAACGACTATGGCTACACCTTC
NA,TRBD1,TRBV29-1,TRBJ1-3,CSVQQGEGNTIYF,TGCAGCGTACAACAGGGGGAAGGAAACACCATATATTTT
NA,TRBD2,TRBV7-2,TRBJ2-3,CASSPDGGRAPDTQYF,TGTGCCAGCAGCCCGGATGGGGGGAGGGCCCCAGATACGCAGTATTTT
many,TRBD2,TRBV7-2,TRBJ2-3,CASSSPAGGLGDTQYF,TGTGCCAGCAGCTCCCCGGCGGGAGGCCTGGGAGATACGCAGTATTTT